The clone carrying this TCR beta chain was counted between two and nine times. No antigen is known for it. This entry belongs to a study of molecular identifiers for immune sequencing clone quantification. Study details: Replicates involved a five-way split of RNA from roughly 20,000 or 100,000 naive CD8 cells, with sequencing of four.

The germline V gene has CDR1 LNHDA and CDR2 SQIVND (reference sequence). The CDR3 covers 17 residues. The V and J ends lost 3 bases and 8 bases respectively, with 25 bases between them. Overall study results and limits: Under 1% of molecules in naive cells, but over 98% of effector molecules, belonged to clones above 20 RNA copies.

For bulk TCR libraries, previously described methods and listed TCR primers were used. TCRdb ran MiXCR on the PCR reads and lists one entry per CDR3 protein. The sample has approximately 500,000 distinct CDR3 sequences; about 25% are singletons. The chain recombines TRBV19 with TRBJ1-2, with D possibly matching TRBD1 (6 bases). The receptor comes from a human donor in good health. Some libraries in this study had Jurkat cell RNA spiked in. Material for sequencing was naive CD8+ T cells from blood, with Jurkat cell RNA spiked in. The subset denotes: FACS-sorted CD8+CD4-CCR7+CD45RA+ naive T cells. CDR3 in amino acids: CASSMYLVGTPSWGYTF. The DNA of the CDR3 is TGTGCCAGTAGTATGTATTTAGTGGGGACACCTTCGTGGGGCTACACCTTC. Full variable domain (remainder filled in from reference TRBV19 and TRBJ1-2): DGGITQSPKYLFRKEGQNVTLSCEQNLNHDAMYWYRQDPGQGLRLIYYSQIVNDFQKGDIAEGYSVSREKKESFPLTVTSAQKNPTAFYLCASSMYLVGTPSWGYTFGSGTRLTVV.